The present T cell receptor (beta chain) was sequenced within a study of shared clonotypes between healthy human individuals. Background on the study: Three CD4 naive, three CD4 memory, two CD8 naive and one CD8 memory plate were used per donor.

Trimming took 5 bases from V and 7 from J, leaving 15 bases between them. Germline loops: CDR1 SGHRS, CDR2 YFSETQ. This CDR3 comprises 14 residues. Profiling relied on immunoSEQ multiplex PCR, and the TCRdb table lists in-frame clones only, not all of them. The data contain over 850,000 clones, roughly 74% of them singletons. The sample consisted of memory CD4+ T cells from PBMCs. Subset noted: CD45RA-negative fraction. The chain uses TRBV5-1 and TRBJ2-2; D may be TRBD1 (5 bases). The TCR sequence derives from a man aged 18 to 35 in good health. Some clones in this sample may be carry-over from other donors' samples. Here the CDR3 DNA reads TGCGCCAGCAGGGACGCAGGGTTGCACGGGGAGCTGTTTTTT. Amino acid sequence: CASRDAGLHGELFF.